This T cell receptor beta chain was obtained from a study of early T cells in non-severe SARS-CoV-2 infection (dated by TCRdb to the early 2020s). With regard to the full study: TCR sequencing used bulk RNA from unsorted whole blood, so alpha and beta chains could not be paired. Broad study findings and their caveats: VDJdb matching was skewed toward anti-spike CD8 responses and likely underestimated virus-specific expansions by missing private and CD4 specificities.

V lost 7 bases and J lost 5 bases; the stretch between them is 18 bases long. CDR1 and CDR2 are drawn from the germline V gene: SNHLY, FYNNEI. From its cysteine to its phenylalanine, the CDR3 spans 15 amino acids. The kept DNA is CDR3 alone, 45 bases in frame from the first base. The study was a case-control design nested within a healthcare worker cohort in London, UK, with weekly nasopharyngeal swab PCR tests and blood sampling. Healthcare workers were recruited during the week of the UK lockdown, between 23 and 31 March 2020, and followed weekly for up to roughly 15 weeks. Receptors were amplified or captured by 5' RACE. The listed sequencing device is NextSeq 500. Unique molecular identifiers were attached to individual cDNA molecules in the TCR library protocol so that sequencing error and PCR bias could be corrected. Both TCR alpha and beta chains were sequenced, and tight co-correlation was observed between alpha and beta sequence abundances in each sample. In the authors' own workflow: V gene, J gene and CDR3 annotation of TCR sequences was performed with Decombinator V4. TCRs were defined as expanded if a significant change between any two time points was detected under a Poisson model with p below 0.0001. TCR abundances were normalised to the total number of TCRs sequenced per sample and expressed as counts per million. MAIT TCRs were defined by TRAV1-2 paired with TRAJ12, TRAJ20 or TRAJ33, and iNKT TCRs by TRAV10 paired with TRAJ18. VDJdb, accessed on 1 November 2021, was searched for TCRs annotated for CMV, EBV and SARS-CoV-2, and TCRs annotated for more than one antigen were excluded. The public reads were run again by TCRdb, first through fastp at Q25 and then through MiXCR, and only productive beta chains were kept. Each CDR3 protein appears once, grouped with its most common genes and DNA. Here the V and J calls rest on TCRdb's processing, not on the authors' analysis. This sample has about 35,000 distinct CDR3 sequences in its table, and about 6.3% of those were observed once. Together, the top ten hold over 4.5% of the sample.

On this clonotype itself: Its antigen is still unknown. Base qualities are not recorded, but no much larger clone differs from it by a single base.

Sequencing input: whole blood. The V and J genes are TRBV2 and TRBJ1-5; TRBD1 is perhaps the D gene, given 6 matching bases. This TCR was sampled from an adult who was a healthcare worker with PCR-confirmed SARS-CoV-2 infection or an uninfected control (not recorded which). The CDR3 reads CASKKPGARDQPQHF. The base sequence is TGTGCCAGCAAGAAGCCGGGGGCGCGGGATCAGCCCCAGCATTTT.